Below, 29 T cell receptor beta chains from the same sample are listed, as sequenced in a study of blood T cell repertoires in COVID-19 (dated by TCRdb to about 2020). The library was made by the immunoSEQ multiplex PCR assay. The table comes from immuneACCESS by way of TCRdb, which keeps in-frame sequences with V and J called. Part of the clones is missing from these tables; in studies checked, under half for an unresolved V gene and the rest for unknown reasons. Within this sample are 150,000 to 200,000 clones, with around 81% of them counted one time only. The ten largest clones take up 9% to 15% of the sample. The sample taken for sequencing was peripheral blood. Every receptor here comes from a woman at least 80 years old with COVID-19, enrolled during active disease.

The J gene is TRBJ1-1, the V gene TRBV6-6, with a possible D match to TRBD1 (5 bases). Germline CDR1 reads MNHNY; CDR2 reads SVGAGI (reference sequence). CDR3 size: 14 residues. Trimming removed 5 bases from V and 3 bases from J, with 13 bases in between. The CDR3 DNA sequence: TGTGCCAGCAGTACCTCCGGGGGATACACTGAAGCTTTCTTT. This translates into CASSTSGGYTEAFF.

This rearrangement joins TRBV30 to TRBJ1-3; possibly TRBD1 for D (5 bases). Germline lookup yields CDR1 GTSNPN and CDR2 SVGIG (reference sequence). Trimming removed 1 base at V and 1 base at J, with 8 bases between. The CDR3 totals 14 residues. In nucleotides, the CDR3 is TGTGCCTGGAGTGCTAGGGGTTCTGGAAACACCATATATTTT. Translating it yields CAWSARGSGNTIYF.

The CDR3 coding sequence is TGTGCCAGCAGCCAACAGGCGGGATCCGGCTGGATGGCTTTCTTT. Translation gives CASSQQAGSGWMAFF. This rearrangement joins TRBV3-1 (or the pseudogene TRBV3-2) to TRBJ1-1; D gene ambiguous. This CDR3 spans 15 amino acids. Trimming removed 2 bases at V and 11 bases at J, with 21 bases between. Germline-derived CDR1 and CDR2 are LGHDT and YNNKEL (reference sequence).

This clone has more than one count but fewer than ten. The chain couples TRBV6-5 to TRBJ1-6; D gene unclear. This CDR3 has 14 residues. Between the trimmed V and J ends, which lost 4 bases and 4 bases, there was a span of 8 bases. Germline CDR1 reads MNHEY; CDR2 reads SVGAGI. CDR3 in amino acids: CASSWATYNSPLHF. In nucleotides, the CDR3 is TGTGCCAGCAGTTGGGCAACTTATAATTCACCCCTCCACTTT.

This chain joins TRBV27 and TRBJ1-5, with TRBD1 identical over 7 bases. This CDR3 is built from 14 residues. With 5 bases clipped from V and 7 bases from J, the junction kept 8 bases outside the gene matches. CDR1 and CDR2 from the germline V gene are MNHEY and SMNVEV (reference sequence). CDR3 coding DNA: TGTGCCAGCAGTGGCAACAGGGGTTGGCAGCCCCAGCATTTT. Its translation is CASSGNRGWQPQHF.

In this sample, this clone turned up a few times. The V gene is TRBV6-2 or TRBV6-3, the J gene TRBJ1-1; maybe TRBD1 (5 bases). The CDR3 spans 14 residues. V gave up 6 bases and J gave up 9 bases, with 20 bases separating them. Per germline, CDR1 MNHEY and CDR2 SVGEGT. The CDR3 DNA sequence: TGTGCCAGCAGCAAAACAGGTCAGGCGGCCCAAGCTTTCTTT. Encoded protein: CASSKTGQAAQAFF.

The chain couples TRBV11-3 to TRBJ2-1, with 9 bases lining up with TRBD2. CDR1 and CDR2 (germline): SGHNT, YENEEA. The CDR3 has 16 residues. The V gene end was trimmed by 3 bases and the J gene end by 4 bases; junction bases not matched to a gene: 7. For the CDR3, the DNA is TGTGCCAGCAGCTTCAAGCGGGGGGCCGATTACAATGAGCAGTTCTTC. Translating it yields CASSFKRGADYNEQFF.

This clone was counted ten times or more. The chain uses TRBV4-3 and TRBJ1-5, with D uncertain. The germline CDR1 and CDR2 sequences are LGHNA and YSLEER. This CDR3 contains 16 residues. With 0 bases removed from V and 6 bases from J, the gap between germline ends came to 15 bases. The CDR3 loop reads CASSQDRRGGLQPQHF. The CDR3 region has the DNA TGCGCCAGCAGCCAAGATCGTCGGGGAGGGCTTCAGCCCCAGCATTTT.

This chain uses TRBV7-3 with TRBJ2-3; D possibly corresponds to TRBD2 (5 bases). Between the trimmed V and J ends, which lost 2 bases and 2 bases, there was a span of 8 bases. From germline, CDR1 is SGHTA and CDR2 FQGTGA. The CDR3 loop spans 14 amino acids. As DNA, the CDR3 is TGTGCCAGCAGCTTAGCGGGTCTCACAGATACGCAGTATTTT. Protein sequence: CASSLAGLTDTQYF. Complete variable domain (other parts from reference TRBV7-3 and TRBJ2-3): GAGVSQTPSNKVTEKGKYVELRCDPISGHTALYWYRQSLGQGPEFLIYFQGTGAADDSGLPNDRFFAVRPEGSVSTLKIQRTERGDSAVYLCASSLAGLTDTQYFGPGTRLTVL.

The chain links TRBV5-1 to TRBJ2-1; TRBD2 agrees at 11 bases. Germline values: CDR1 SGHRS, CDR2 YFSETQ. The V gene end was trimmed by 0 bases and the J gene end by 8 bases; junction bases not matched to a gene: 7. The CDR3 is 16 amino acids. CDR3 in amino acids: CASSLATSGRMYEQFF. The CDR3 DNA is TGCGCCAGCAGCTTGGCCACTAGCGGGAGAATGTATGAGCAGTTCTTC. Filled out from reference TRBV5-1 and TRBJ2-1, the complete variable domain reads KAGVTQTPRYLIKTRGQQVTLSCSPISGHRSVSWYQQTPGQGLQFLFEYFSETQRNKGNFPGRFSGRQFSNSRSEMNVSTLELGDSALYLCASSLATSGRMYEQFFGPGTRLTVL.

V usage is TRBV2 and J usage is TRBJ2-7, with a weak D call TRBD1 (5 bases). Trimming removed 4 bases from V and 5 bases from J, with 9 bases in between. Germline CDR1 is SNHLY and CDR2 is FYNNEI. The CDR3 has 12 residues. The CDR3 here is CASSVGHHEQYF. The DNA of the CDR3 is TGTGCCAGCAGTGTGGGGCATCACGAGCAGTACTTC.

J is TRBJ2-6 and V is TRBV10-3; a weak D match, TRBD1 (5 bases). Germline loops: CDR1 ENHRY, CDR2 SYGVKD. V was pared by 10 bases and J by 4 bases, with 20 bases between. This CDR3 has 16 amino acids. The CDR3 here is CASSPPQVSGANVLTF. CDR3 bases: TGTGCCAGCAGCCCCCCACAGGTCTCCGGGGCCAACGTCCTGACTTTC.

This clone was counted a few times. The chain combines TRBV19 with TRBJ2-1; tentatively, D is TRBD2 (5 bases). Germline lookup yields CDR1 LNHDA and CDR2 SQIVND (reference sequence). The CDR3 sequence is 15 residues long. Trimming removed 5 bases from V and 0 bases from J, with 11 bases in between. The CDR3 loop reads CASSEGLNSYNEQFF. CDR3 coding DNA: TGTGCCAGTAGTGAGGGCCTAAACTCCTACAATGAGCAGTTCTTC.

CDR3 amino acids: CAWSVKYRRGADTEAFF. CDR3 in DNA: TGTGCCTGGAGTGTCAAATACAGGCGGGGGGCGGACACTGAAGCTTTCTTT. The chain couples TRBV30 to TRBJ1-1, with D perhaps TRBD1 (6 bases). V was trimmed by 0 bases and J by 3 bases, leaving 20 bases between them. The CDR3 spans 17 residues. The germline gives CDR1 GTSNPN, CDR2 SVGIG (reference sequence).

The J gene is TRBJ2-7, the V gene TRBV7-2; 9 nucleotides match TRBD1. Germline V lookup: CDR1 SGHTA, CDR2 FQGNSA. The CDR3 has 13 residues. J was trimmed by 9 bases and V by 3 bases; bases with no gene match: 6. CDR3 residues: CASSFDRGSGQYF. The DNA for the CDR3 is TGTGCCAGCAGCTTCGACAGGGGGAGTGGGCAGTACTTC.

The chain recombines TRBV25-1 with TRBJ1-1, with D possibly TRBD1 on 6 matching bases. Germline CDR1 MGHDK, CDR2 SYGVNS. The CDR3 runs to 13 residues. Trimming took off 5 bases at V and 5 bases at J, with 12 bases between the two ends. CDR3: CASSSDRKTEAFF. The DNA for the CDR3 is TGTGCCAGCAGTAGCGACAGGAAGACTGAAGCTTTCTTT.

V is TRBV6-2 or TRBV6-3 and J is TRBJ1-3; D is perhaps TRBD1 (5 bases). Germline V CDR1 and CDR2: MNHEY, SVGEGT. The CDR3 is made up of 15 amino acids. V was shortened by 6 bases and J by 0 bases, with 12 bases between the two germline ends. CDR3 region: CASRPTGYSGNTIYF. In DNA form, the CDR3 reads TGTGCCAGCAGACCTACAGGTTACTCTGGAAACACCATATATTTT.

The V and J genes are TRBV9 and TRBJ2-1, with 15 bases that match TRBD2. With V trimmed by 5 bases and J by 0 bases, 6 bases remained unmatched. The CDR3 totals 18 residues. Germline values: CDR1 SGDLS, CDR2 YYNGEE. CDR3 protein: CASSKGLAGGSSYNEQFF. The DNA of the CDR3 is TGTGCCAGCAGTAAGGGACTAGCGGGAGGCTCCTCCTACAATGAGCAGTTCTTC.

This sequence joins TRBV30 and TRBJ1-1; the D is unclear. This CDR3 has 17 amino acids. The germline CDR1 and CDR2 sequences are GTSNPN and SVGIG (reference sequence). The V end was cut by 4 bases, the J end by 2 bases, with 23 bases between. The CDR3 coding sequence is TGTGCCTGGATTGCTGGAGTCCACCCTTGGACTAACACTGAAGCTTTCTTT. Protein product: CAWIAGVHPWTNTEAFF. Together with reference TRBV30 and TRBJ1-1, the CDR3 gives the full variable domain: SQTIHQWPATLVQPVGSPLSLECTVEGTSNPNLYWYRQAAGRGLQLLFYSVGIGQISSEVPQNLSASRPQDRQFILSSKKLLLSDSGFYLCAWIAGVHPWTNTEAFFGQGTRLTVV.

This chain links TRBV7-2 with TRBJ1-1, with no clear D. Per the germline V gene, CDR1 is SGHTA and CDR2 is FQGNSA. Trimming removed 0 bases from V and 1 base from J, with 6 bases in between. The CDR3 covers 14 residues. CDR3 DNA sequence: TGTGCCAGCAGCTTAGCGCGGTCGAACACTGAAGCTTTCTTT. It translates to CASSLARSNTEAFF.

This chain joins TRBV19 and TRBJ1-6; tentative D call: TRBD1 (6 bases). CDR1 is LNHDA and CDR2 is SQIVND in the germline V gene (reference sequence). Trimming stripped 6 bases from V and 7 bases from J, with 13 bases between. The CDR3 has 14 amino acids. The CDR3 nucleotides are TGTGCCAGTAGCCCGGACAGTAACAATTCACCCCTCCACTTT. Its protein is CASSPDSNNSPLHF.

This clone was seen a handful of times. This chain uses TRBV12-1 with TRBJ2-7; TRBD2, the D gene given by the table, was not confirmed from the DNA. TRBV12-1 is a pseudogene. This CDR3 contains 16 residues. The CDR3 region has the DNA TGTGCCAGCAGCTCCGGGACTAGCGGGAGGGCCCACGAGCAGTACTTC. This gives the protein CASSSGTSGRAHEQYF.

This clone was found once. The chain recombines TRBV2 with TRBJ2-2, with a possible D match to TRBD1 (6 bases). Between the trimmed V and J ends, which lost 5 bases and 5 bases, there was a span of 21 bases. The CDR3 consists of 17 residues. Germline CDR1 is SNHLY and CDR2 is FYNNEI. The CDR3 spells CASSSQGEIGYTGELFF. Written as DNA, the CDR3 is TGTGCCAGCAGTTCACAGGGTGAGATAGGATATACCGGGGAGCTGTTTTTT.

The gene calls are TRBV2 and TRBJ2-7, with TRBD1 identical over 8 bases. Per germline, CDR1 SNHLY and CDR2 FYNNEI. V trimming: 3 bases; J trimming: 0 bases; junction bases outside the gene matches: 4. This CDR3 has 15 residues. The CDR3 region is CASSDAGTGSYEQYF. The DNA for the CDR3 is TGTGCCAGCAGTGACGCCGGGACAGGCTCCTACGAGCAGTACTTC.

In DNA, the CDR3 is TGTGCCAGCAGTTCCGGGAGGTTTAGGGAGACCCAGTACTTC. Translation gives CASSSGRFRETQYF. V and J are TRBV27 and TRBJ2-5; 7 positions agree with TRBD2. Germline-derived CDR1 and CDR2 are MNHEY and SMNVEV (reference sequence). The CDR3 is 14 amino acids. With 4 bases clipped from V and 5 bases from J, the junction kept 7 bases outside the gene matches.

The V and J genes are TRBV28 and TRBJ2-1; 8 bases line up with TRBD2. Germline CDR1 is MDHEN and CDR2 is SYDVKM. The ends lost 10 bases at V and 1 base at J; junction bases unmatched: 12. This CDR3 contains 16 residues. The CDR3 region has the DNA TGTGCCATCGAATTAGCGGGACCGGGGTCCTACAATGAGCAGTTCTTC. It specifies CAIELAGPGSYNEQFF.

V usage is TRBV13 and J usage is TRBJ2-7; D call uncertain. V was trimmed by 5 bases and J by 7 bases, leaving 15 bases between them. From germline, CDR1 is PRHDT and CDR2 FYEKMQ (reference sequence). The CDR3 extends over 13 amino acids. The CDR3: CASSRGEEKEQYF. CDR3 DNA: TGTGCCAGCAGCCGAGGTGAGGAAAAAGAGCAGTACTTC.

This clone has just one count. The chain couples TRBV5-1 to TRBJ2-2, with 9 nucleotides matching TRBD2. Unmatched junction bases numbered 5, after V lost 0 bases and J lost 5 bases. This CDR3 spans 16 amino acids. Looked up from germline, CDR1 is SGHRS and CDR2 is YFSETQ. The CDR3 here is CASSLDVLAGTGELFF. The CDR3 DNA sequence: TGCGCCAGCAGCTTGGATGTACTAGCGGGTACCGGGGAGCTGTTTTTT.

The chain carries TRBV5-1 and TRBJ1-2; perhaps TRBD1 as D (5 bases). The CDR3 runs to 14 residues. Trimming stripped 4 bases from V and 8 bases from J, with 18 bases between. CDR1 SGHRS and CDR2 YFSETQ come from the germline V gene. CDR3 region: CASSHSSGPGGYTF. The CDR3 region has the DNA TGCGCCAGCAGCCATTCCTCAGGGCCCGGGGGCTACACCTTC.